Sequencing of this TCR beta chain was carried out in a study of T cell responses to AZD1222 COVID-19 vaccine. Whole-study context: Second-dose intervals near 4 or 12 weeks were combined. Study-wide points: Epitopes outside B.1.351 and B.1.1.7 mutated regions reportedly drew nearly half of spike TCRs. It should be noted that donors were predominantly white British and more often female, and clonal diversity was possibly underestimated.

Notes on this clone: Its antigen is unidentified.

The CDR3 covers 18 residues. Clones were sequenced by immunoSEQ multiplex PCR, and TCRdb holds only the in-frame ones, with some missing. The sample consists of roughly 34,000 clones, approximately 91% of them appearing once. This receptor was obtained from an adult in good health. This chain connects TRBV21-1 to TRBJ2-7; the D call TRBD2 from the table was never checked on the DNA. TRBV21-1 is a known pseudogene. Source: peripheral blood, taken on day 0 of AZD1222 vaccination. The CDR3, as DNA: TGTGCCAGCTGCATCCCGGGTCGGGGACTAGCGGAATCCTACGAGCAGTACTTC. This gives the protein CASCIPGRGLAESYEQYF.